Included here is one T cell receptor (beta chain) sequence, with context. Its target is not known. The sample is drawn from a study of OX40 agonist ivuxolimab in advanced cancers. As for the study in general: Prior checkpoint blockade (anti-PD-1, anti-PD-L1 or anti-CTLA-4) was permitted; about 40% had it.

Libraries were prepared by immunoSEQ multiplex PCR; TCRdb keeps only in-frame clonotypes and omits some of them. This sample carries approximately 84,000 clones, around nine tenths of them seen once, and the ten largest clones take 0.43%. Points from the study as a whole: CD8+ T cells were the subset that, on average, had more expanded clones than CD4+.

The timepoints at which blood was sampled were baseline, cycle 4 day 1, and cycle 7 day 1. The CDR3 is 17 residues long. Per the germline V gene, CDR1 is MGHRA and CDR2 is YSYEKL. V was cut by 0 bases and J by 4 bases, with 16 bases left in between. Here the sequenced sample was CD4+ or CD8+ T cells sorted from blood, taken in a trial of the OX40 agonist ivuxolimab. The TCR was taken from an adult with an advanced solid tumor such as melanoma, head and neck, liver or kidney cancer. V is TRBV4-1 and J is TRBJ2-1, with TRBD2 as a possible D gene (7 bases). The CDR3 DNA sequence: TGCGCCAGCAGCCAAGATTCGGGCGGGGGCCCTTACAATGAGCAGTTCTTC. It specifies CASSQDSGGGPYNEQFF.